This T cell receptor (beta chain) was observed in a study of cytomegalovirus exposure and HLA in healthy donors. PCR used 60 Vbeta primers and 13 Jbeta primers. Libraries were prepared by immunoSEQ multiplex PCR; TCRdb keeps only in-frame clonotypes and omits some of them. Here the sample table reports some 200,000 clones. As to this clone: Its matching antigen is unknown.

Overall study results and limits: Fewer N-insertions (relative to the approximately 700-donor mean) were reportedly seen in an Asian-associated ancestry cluster in a later analysis. A later analysis found that most CMV-associated TCR beta chains appeared HLA-restricted. Clonal expansion, a later analysis showed, was greater in HLA-associated TCR beta chains than in equally common others.

This TCR was recovered from a girl aged 2-10 years in good health and CMV-seropositive. Sequenced input: PBMCs.

CDR3 loop: CASSRVDPYNEQFF. The DNA for the CDR3 is TGTGCCAGCTCGCGGGTGGACCCCTACAATGAGCAGTTCTTC. The chain carries TRBV6-6 and TRBJ2-1; possibly TRBD2 for D (5 bases). The CDR3 extends over 14 amino acids. CDR1 is MNHNY, CDR2 SVGAGI, per germline (reference sequence). Trimming removed 8 bases at V and 2 bases at J, with 13 bases between.